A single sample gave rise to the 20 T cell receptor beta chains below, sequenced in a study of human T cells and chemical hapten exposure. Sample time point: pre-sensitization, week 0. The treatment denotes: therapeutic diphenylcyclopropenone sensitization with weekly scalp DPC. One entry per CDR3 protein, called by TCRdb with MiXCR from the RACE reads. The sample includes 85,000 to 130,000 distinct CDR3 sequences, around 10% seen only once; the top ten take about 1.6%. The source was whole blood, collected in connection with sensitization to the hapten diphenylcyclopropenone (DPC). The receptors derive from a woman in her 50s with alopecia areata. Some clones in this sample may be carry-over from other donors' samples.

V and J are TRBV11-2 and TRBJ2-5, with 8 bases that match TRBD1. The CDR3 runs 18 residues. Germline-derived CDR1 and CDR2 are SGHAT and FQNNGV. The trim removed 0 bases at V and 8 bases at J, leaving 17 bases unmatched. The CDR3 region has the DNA TGTGCCAGCAGCTTAGAGGGGGCAGGGGGCCCCGCTCAGCGTACCCAGTACTTC. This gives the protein CASSLEGAGGPAQRTQYF.

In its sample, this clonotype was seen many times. The CDR3 reads CASSQGVGGSNQPQHF. CDR3 in DNA: TGTGCCAGCAGCCAAGGGGTCGGGGGAAGCAATCAGCCCCAGCATTTT. This chain joins TRBV3-1 and TRBJ1-5, with D possibly being TRBD1 (5 bases). Looked up from germline, CDR1 is LGHDT and CDR2 is YNNKEL (reference sequence). Trimming left V 1 base short and J 1 base short, with 11 bases between. This CDR3 spans 16 amino acids.

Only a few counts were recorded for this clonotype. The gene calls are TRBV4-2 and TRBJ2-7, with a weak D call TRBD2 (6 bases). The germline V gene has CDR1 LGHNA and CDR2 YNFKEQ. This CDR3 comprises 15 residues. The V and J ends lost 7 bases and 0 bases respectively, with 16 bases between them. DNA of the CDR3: TGTGCCAGCACCCCCTCCGGACTAAGCTCCTACGAGCAGTACTTC. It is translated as CASTPSGLSSYEQYF.

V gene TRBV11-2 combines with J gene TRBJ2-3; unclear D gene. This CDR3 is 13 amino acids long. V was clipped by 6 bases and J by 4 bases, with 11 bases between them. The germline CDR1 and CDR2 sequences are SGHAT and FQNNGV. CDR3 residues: CASSSTQPDTQYF. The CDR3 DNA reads TGTGCCAGCAGTTCCACTCAGCCAGATACGCAGTATTTT.

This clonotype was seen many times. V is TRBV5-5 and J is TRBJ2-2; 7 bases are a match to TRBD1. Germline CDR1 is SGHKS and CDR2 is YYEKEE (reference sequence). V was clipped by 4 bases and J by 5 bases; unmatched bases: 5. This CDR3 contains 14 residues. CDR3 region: CASSIPQGTGELFF. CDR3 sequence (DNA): TGTGCCAGCAGCATCCCACAGGGGACCGGGGAGCTGTTTTTT.

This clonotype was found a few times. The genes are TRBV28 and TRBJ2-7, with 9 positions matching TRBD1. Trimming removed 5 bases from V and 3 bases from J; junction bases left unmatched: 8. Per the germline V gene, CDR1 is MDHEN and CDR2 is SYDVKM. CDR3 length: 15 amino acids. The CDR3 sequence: CASSPVTGGLYEQYF. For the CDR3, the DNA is TGTGCCAGCAGTCCCGTGACAGGGGGACTCTACGAGCAGTACTTC.

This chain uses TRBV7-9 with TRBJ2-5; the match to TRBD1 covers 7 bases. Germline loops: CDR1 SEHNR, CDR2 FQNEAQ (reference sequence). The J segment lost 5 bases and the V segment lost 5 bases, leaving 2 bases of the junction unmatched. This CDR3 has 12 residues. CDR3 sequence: CASSTGAETQYF. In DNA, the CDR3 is TGTGCCAGCAGCACAGGGGCGGAGACCCAGTACTTC.

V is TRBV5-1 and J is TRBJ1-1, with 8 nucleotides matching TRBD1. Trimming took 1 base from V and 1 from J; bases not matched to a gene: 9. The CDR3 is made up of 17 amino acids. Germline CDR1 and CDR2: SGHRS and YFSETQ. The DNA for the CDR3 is TGCGCCAGCAGCTTGAGGGCACAGGGGGTGCGGAACACTGAAGCTTTCTTT. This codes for CASSLRAQGVRNTEAFF.

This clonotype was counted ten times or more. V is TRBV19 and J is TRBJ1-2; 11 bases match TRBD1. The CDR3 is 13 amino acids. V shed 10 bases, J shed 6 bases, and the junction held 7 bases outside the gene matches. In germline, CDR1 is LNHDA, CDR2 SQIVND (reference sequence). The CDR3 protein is CATGGQGADGYTF. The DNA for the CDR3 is TGTGCCACTGGAGGACAGGGGGCGGATGGCTACACCTTC.

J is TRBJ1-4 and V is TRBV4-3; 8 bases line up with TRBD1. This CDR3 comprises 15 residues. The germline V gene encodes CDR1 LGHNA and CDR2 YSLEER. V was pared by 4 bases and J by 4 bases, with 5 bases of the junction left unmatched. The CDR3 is CASSPHRGFNEKLFF. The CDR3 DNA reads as TGCGCCAGCAGCCCTCACAGGGGGTTTAATGAAAAACTGTTTTTT.

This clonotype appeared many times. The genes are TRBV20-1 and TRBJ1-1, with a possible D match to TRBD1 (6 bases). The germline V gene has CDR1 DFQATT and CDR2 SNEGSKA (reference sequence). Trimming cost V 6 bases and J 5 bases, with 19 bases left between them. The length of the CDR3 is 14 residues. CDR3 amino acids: CSALRRTGKTEAFF. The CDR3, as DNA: TGCAGTGCATTGCGGCGAACAGGGAAAACTGAAGCTTTCTTT.

The CDR3 nucleotides read TGTGCCAGCAGCTTGGCCCGGGGGGGCCGGAGTAATGAGCAGTTCTTC. It is translated as CASSLARGGRSNEQFF. The chain uses TRBV7-2 and TRBJ2-1, with 8 bases identical to TRBD2. This CDR3 is built from 16 residues. Per the germline V gene, CDR1 is SGHTA and CDR2 is FQGNSA. V was pared by 3 bases and J by 7 bases, with 11 bases of the junction left unmatched. Full variable domain (outside the CDR3, taken from reference TRBV7-2 and TRBJ2-1): GAGVSQSPSNKVTEKGKDVELRCDPISGHTALYWYRQSLGQGLEFLIYFQGNSAPDKSGLPSDRFSAERTGGSVSTLTIQRTQQEDSAVYLCASSLARGGRSNEQFFGPGTRLTVL.

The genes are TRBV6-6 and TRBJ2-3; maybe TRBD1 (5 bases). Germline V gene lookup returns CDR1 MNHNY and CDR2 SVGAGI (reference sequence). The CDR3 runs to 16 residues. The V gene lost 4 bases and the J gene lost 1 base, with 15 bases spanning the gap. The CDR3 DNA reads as TGTGCCAGCAGTTTCTCCAGGGTCACAGGCACAGATACGCAGTATTTT. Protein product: CASSFSRVTGTDTQYF.

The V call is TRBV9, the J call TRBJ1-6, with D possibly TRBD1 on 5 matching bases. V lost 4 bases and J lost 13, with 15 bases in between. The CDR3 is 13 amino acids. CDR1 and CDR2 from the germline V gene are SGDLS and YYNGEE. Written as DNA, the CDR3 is TGTGCCAGCAGCACACTAGCCGGGACCCCCCTCCACTTT. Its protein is CASSTLAGTPLHF.

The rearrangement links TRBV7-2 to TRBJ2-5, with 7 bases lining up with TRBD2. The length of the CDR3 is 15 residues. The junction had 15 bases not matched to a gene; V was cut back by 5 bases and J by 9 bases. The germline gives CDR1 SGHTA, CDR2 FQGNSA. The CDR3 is CASSPLYAGAGAQYF. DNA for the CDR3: TGTGCCAGCAGCCCCCTATATGCCGGCGCGGGGGCCCAGTACTTC.

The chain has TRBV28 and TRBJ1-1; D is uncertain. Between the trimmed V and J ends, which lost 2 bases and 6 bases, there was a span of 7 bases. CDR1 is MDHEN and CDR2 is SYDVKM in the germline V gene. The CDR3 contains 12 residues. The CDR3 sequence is CASSLQLSEAFF. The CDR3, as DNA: TGTGCCAGCAGTTTACAACTCTCTGAAGCTTTCTTT.

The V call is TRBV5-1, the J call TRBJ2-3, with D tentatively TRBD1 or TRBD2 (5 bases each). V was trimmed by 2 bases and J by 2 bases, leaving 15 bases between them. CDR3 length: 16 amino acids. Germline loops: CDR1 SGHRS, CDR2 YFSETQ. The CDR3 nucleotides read TGCGCCAGCAGCTTCCAATCGGGGCGCTTCACAGATACGCAGTATTTT. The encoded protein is CASSFQSGRFTDTQYF.

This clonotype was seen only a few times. The chain's CDR3 is CSARGDPIYEAFF. The CDR3 region has the DNA TGCAGTGCTAGGGGTGACCCTATTTATGAAGCTTTCTTT. The rearrangement joins TRBV20-1 to TRBJ1-1; D uncertain. The germline V gene has CDR1 DFQATT and CDR2 SNEGSKA (reference sequence). This CDR3 has 13 residues. The germline V and J ends were trimmed by 3 bases and 7 bases, with 15 bases remaining between them.

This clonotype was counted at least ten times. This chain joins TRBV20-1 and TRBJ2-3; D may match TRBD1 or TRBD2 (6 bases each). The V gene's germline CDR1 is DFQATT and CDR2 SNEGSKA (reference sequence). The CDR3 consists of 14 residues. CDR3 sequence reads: CRGAGRWNTDTQYF. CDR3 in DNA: TGCAGGGGGGCGGGAAGGTGGAACACAGATACGCAGTATTTT.

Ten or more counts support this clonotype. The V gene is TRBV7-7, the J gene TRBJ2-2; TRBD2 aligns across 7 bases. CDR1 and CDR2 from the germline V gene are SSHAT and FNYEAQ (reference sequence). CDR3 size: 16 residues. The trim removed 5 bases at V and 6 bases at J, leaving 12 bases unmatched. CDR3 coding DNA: TGTGCCAGCAGCACTTCGGCGGGAGCCACCGCCGGGGAGCTGTTTTTT. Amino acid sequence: CASSTSAGATAGELFF.